A selection of T cell receptor beta chains follows, all from one sample in a study of T cells after somatic rescue of genetic block. Generated by immunoSEQ multiplex PCR, the TCRdb table keeps only in-frame clones and is missing some. The table has 80,000 to 100,000 clones, 80% to 90% seen once. Sequences were obtained from peripheral blood mononuclear cells (PBMCs). All receptors derive from a woman under 30. Both conserved end residues are part of each CDR3. The D gene is left open where the match is weak. Clone sizes are given selectively: once, few, many, or a class where the clone is expanded.

size: .; J: TRBJ1-3; D: TRBD1; V: TRBV18; DNA: TGTGCCAGCTCACCTCCGACAGGGGAAGGAAACACCATATATTTT; CDR3: CASSPPTGEGNTIYF
size: .; J: TRBJ2-1; D: TRBD2; V: TRBV25-1; DNA: TGTGCCAGCAGTGAGGTTCGGGCCGGGACTAGCCTTTACAATGAGCAGTTCTTC; CDR3: CASSEVRAGTSLYNEQFF
size: .; J: TRBJ2-1; D: .; V: TRBV2; DNA: TGTGCCAGCACGGACCGAAGAAGCTCCTACAATGAGCAGTTCTTC; CDR3: CASTDRRSSYNEQFF
size: .; J: TRBJ2-5; D: .; V: TRBV19; DNA: TGTGCCAGTAGTCTCCATCCTGCTGACTGGGGGGAGACCCAGTACTTC; CDR3: CASSLHPADWGETQYF
size: .; J: TRBJ2-1; D: TRBD2; V: TRBV5-6; DNA: TGTGCCAGCAGCTTGGCGGGAGGGCAGAGGGAGCAGTTCTTC; CDR3: CASSLAGGQREQFF
size: .; J: TRBJ2-7; D: .; V: TRBV7-9; DNA: TGTGCCAGCAGCTTAGGAGAGGTCGGGGGGCCTACCTACGAGCAGTACTTC; CDR3: CASSLGEVGGPTYEQYF
size: .; J: TRBJ2-7; D: TRBD1; V: TRBV6-1; DNA: TGTGCCAGCAGTGAGGGGGCGGGACAGGCCTACGAGCAGTACTTC; CDR3: CASSEGAGQAYEQYF
size: .; J: TRBJ2-3; D: .; V: TRBV30; DNA: TGTGCCTGGAGGGGAACGGGGGGCACAGATACGCAGTATTTT; CDR3: CAWRGTGGTDTQYF
size: .; J: TRBJ2-1; D: TRBD2; V: TRBV11-2; DNA: TGTGCCAGCAGCTTGGGACTAAGCTCCTACAATGAGCAGTTCTTC; CDR3: CASSLGLSSYNEQFF
size: .; J: TRBJ1-2; D: .; V: TRBV13; DNA: TGTGCCAGCAGCCCCCGTCCTAATGGCTACACCTTC; CDR3: CASSPRPNGYTF
size: .; J: TRBJ2-7; D: .; V: TRBV28; DNA: TGTGCCAGCAGTTCCCAGGAGGAGGCGGTCGAGCAGTACTTC; CDR3: CASSSQEEAVEQYF
size: few; J: TRBJ2-7; D: TRBD1; V: TRBV5-1; DNA: TGCGCCAGCAGCGGAGGGACAGGGCTCGAGCAGTACTTC; CDR3: CASSGGTGLEQYF
size: .; J: TRBJ1-2; D: .; V: TRBV6-1; DNA: TGTGCCAGCAGTAACCCTCGGGCAGGCGATGGCTACACCTTC; CDR3: CASSNPRAGDGYTF
size: once; J: TRBJ2-1; D: .; V: TRBV10-3; DNA: TGTGCCATCAGTGGGAGATTAGCGGTAGTCCAGGTCTTC; CDR3: CAISGRLAVVQVF
size: .; J: TRBJ2-2; D: .; V: TRBV19; DNA: TGTGCCAGTAGCAACAGAGGGGCAGCCGGACTGGGCGGGGAGCTGTTTTTT; CDR3: CASSNRGAAGLGGELFF
size: .; J: TRBJ2-5; D: .; V: TRBV19; DNA: TGTGCCAGTAGTAGACAGATGAGCGAGACCCAGTACTTC; CDR3: CASSRQMSETQYF
size: .; J: TRBJ2-3; D: .; V: TRBV6-1; DNA: TGTGCCAGCACGGACATATTACGCACAGATACGCAGTATTTT; CDR3: CASTDILRTDTQYF
size: .; J: TRBJ2-5; D: .; V: TRBV6-5; DNA: TGTGCCAGCAAGCGGTCAACAGGGTGGCAGACCCAGTACTTC; CDR3: CASKRSTGWQTQYF
size: once; J: TRBJ2-5; D: TRBD1; V: TRBV30; DNA: TGTGCCTGGGGATGGGACAGGGGGAGCCGGGAGACCCAGTACTTC; CDR3: CAWGWDRGSRETQYF
size: .; J: TRBJ2-7; D: .; V: TRBV5-6; DNA: TGTGCCAGCAGCTTAGGGTACGAGCAGTACTTC; CDR3: CASSLGYEQYF
size: .; J: TRBJ2-2; D: .; V: TRBV29-1; DNA: TGCAGCGTTGCACAGGGTGTCGGGGAGCTGTTTTTT; CDR3: CSVAQGVGELFF
size: .; J: TRBJ2-7; D: .; V: TRBV7-9; DNA: TGTGCCAGCAGCTTAACCGGGGAAGGGACCTACGAGCAGTACTTC; CDR3: CASSLTGEGTYEQYF
size: .; J: TRBJ2-3; D: .; V: TRBV5-1; DNA: TGCGCCAGCAGCTTGGACCAGGGCACAGATACGCAGTATTTT; CDR3: CASSLDQGTDTQYF
size: .; J: TRBJ1-4; D: TRBD1; V: TRBV28; DNA: TGTGCCAGCAGTTTAGTGCGGGACAGTTATGAAAAACTGTTTTTT; CDR3: CASSLVRDSYEKLFF
size: .; J: TRBJ2-7; D: TRBD1; V: TRBV6-5; DNA: TGTGCCAGCAGTTTGGGAGGCAGGACAGGGGTCTACGAGCAGTACTTC; CDR3: CASSLGGRTGVYEQYF
size: .; J: TRBJ2-7; D: .; V: TRBV14; DNA: TGTGCCAGCAGCCAAAAAGGGGGACTTCGAAGCTCCTACGAGCAGTACTTC; CDR3: CASSQKGGLRSSYEQYF
size: .; J: TRBJ2-7; D: TRBD1; V: TRBV4-3; DNA: TGCGCCAGCAGCCAAGCGACAGGGTTCGAGCAGTACTTC; CDR3: CASSQATGFEQYF
size: once; J: TRBJ1-1; D: TRBD1; V: TRBV2; DNA: TGTGCCAGCATCCTCCGGGACAGCAGCGGGAGCACTGAAGCTTTCTTT; CDR3: CASILRDSSGSTEAFF
size: .; J: TRBJ1-2; D: .; V: TRBV4-2; DNA: TGTGCCAGCACCCCTGATGGGCTGCTCCCAAACTATGGCTACACCTTC; CDR3: CASTPDGLLPNYGYTF
size: .; J: TRBJ2-6; D: TRBD1; V: TRBV27; DNA: TGTGCCAGCAGGCCACAGGGGAACTCTGGGGCCAACGTCCTGACTTTC; CDR3: CASRPQGNSGANVLTF
size: .; J: TRBJ2-5; D: .; V: TRBV14; DNA: TGTGCCAGCAGCCCCACAAGGCCAGGGACCCAGTACTTC; CDR3: CASSPTRPGTQYF
size: .; J: TRBJ2-7; D: .; V: TRBV27; DNA: TGTGCCAGCAGTCCGGAGGGGTACGAGCAGTACTTC; CDR3: CASSPEGYEQYF
size: .; J: TRBJ2-1; D: TRBD2; V: TRBV27; DNA: TGTGCCAGCCGGGGAGCGGGAGGGCCTAGGTACAATGAGCAGTTCTTC; CDR3: CASRGAGGPRYNEQFF
size: .; J: TRBJ1-3; D: .; V: TRBV25-1; DNA: TGTGCCAGCAGTGACCGGTGGTCTGGAAACACCATATATTTT; CDR3: CASSDRWSGNTIYF
size: .; J: TRBJ1-5; D: TRBD1; V: TRBV19; DNA: TGTGCCAGTAGTATAGAAGGACAGGGAAATCAGCCCCAGCATTTT; CDR3: CASSIEGQGNQPQHF
size: .; J: TRBJ2-3; D: .; V: TRBV5-4; DNA: TGTGCCAGCAGCTTGACCAGGGAAGGCACAGATACGCAGTATTTT; CDR3: CASSLTREGTDTQYF
size: .; J: TRBJ2-5; D: .; V: TRBV27; DNA: TGTGCCAGCAGTTTAGGGCCAGGGGCCGCCGTCGAGACCCAGTACTTC; CDR3: CASSLGPGAAVETQYF
size: .; J: TRBJ1-2; D: TRBD1; V: TRBV2; DNA: TGTGCCAGCAGTTCCGGGACAGGGGACTATGGCTACACCTTC; CDR3: CASSSGTGDYGYTF
size: .; J: TRBJ2-1; D: .; V: TRBV7-2; DNA: TGTGCCAGCAGCTTACCAGGCCTTGGGGGGTTCTTC; CDR3: CASSLPGLGGFF
size: .; J: TRBJ1-2; D: TRBD1; V: TRBV10-3; DNA: TGTGCCATCAGGGAACAGGGGAAGGGCTATGGCTACACCTTC; CDR3: CAIREQGKGYGYTF
size: few; J: TRBJ1-1; D: TRBD1; V: TRBV11-2; DNA: TGTGCCAGCAGCTTAGAGACAGGGGTGGCTTTCTTT; CDR3: CASSLETGVAFF
size: once; J: TRBJ2-1; D: TRBD1; V: TRBV5-1; DNA: TGCGCCAGCAGCCCGGGGACAGGCCTTGTGTTCGATGAGCAGTTCTTC; CDR3: CASSPGTGLVFDEQFF
size: .; J: TRBJ2-6; D: TRBD2; V: TRBV10-3; DNA: TGTGCCATCAGTGAGTCTAGCGGGAGGGCTTTTGGGGCCAACGTCCTGACTTTC; CDR3: CAISESSGRAFGANVLTF
size: .; J: TRBJ1-1; D: .; V: TRBV4-3; DNA: TGCGCCAGCAGCCTCGGCAGTTACACTGAAGCTTTCTTT; CDR3: CASSLGSYTEAFF
size: .; J: TRBJ2-1; D: TRBD2; V: TRBV29-1; DNA: TGCAGCGTTGAAAAGCGGGAGGGCAATGAGCAGTTCTTC; CDR3: CSVEKREGNEQFF